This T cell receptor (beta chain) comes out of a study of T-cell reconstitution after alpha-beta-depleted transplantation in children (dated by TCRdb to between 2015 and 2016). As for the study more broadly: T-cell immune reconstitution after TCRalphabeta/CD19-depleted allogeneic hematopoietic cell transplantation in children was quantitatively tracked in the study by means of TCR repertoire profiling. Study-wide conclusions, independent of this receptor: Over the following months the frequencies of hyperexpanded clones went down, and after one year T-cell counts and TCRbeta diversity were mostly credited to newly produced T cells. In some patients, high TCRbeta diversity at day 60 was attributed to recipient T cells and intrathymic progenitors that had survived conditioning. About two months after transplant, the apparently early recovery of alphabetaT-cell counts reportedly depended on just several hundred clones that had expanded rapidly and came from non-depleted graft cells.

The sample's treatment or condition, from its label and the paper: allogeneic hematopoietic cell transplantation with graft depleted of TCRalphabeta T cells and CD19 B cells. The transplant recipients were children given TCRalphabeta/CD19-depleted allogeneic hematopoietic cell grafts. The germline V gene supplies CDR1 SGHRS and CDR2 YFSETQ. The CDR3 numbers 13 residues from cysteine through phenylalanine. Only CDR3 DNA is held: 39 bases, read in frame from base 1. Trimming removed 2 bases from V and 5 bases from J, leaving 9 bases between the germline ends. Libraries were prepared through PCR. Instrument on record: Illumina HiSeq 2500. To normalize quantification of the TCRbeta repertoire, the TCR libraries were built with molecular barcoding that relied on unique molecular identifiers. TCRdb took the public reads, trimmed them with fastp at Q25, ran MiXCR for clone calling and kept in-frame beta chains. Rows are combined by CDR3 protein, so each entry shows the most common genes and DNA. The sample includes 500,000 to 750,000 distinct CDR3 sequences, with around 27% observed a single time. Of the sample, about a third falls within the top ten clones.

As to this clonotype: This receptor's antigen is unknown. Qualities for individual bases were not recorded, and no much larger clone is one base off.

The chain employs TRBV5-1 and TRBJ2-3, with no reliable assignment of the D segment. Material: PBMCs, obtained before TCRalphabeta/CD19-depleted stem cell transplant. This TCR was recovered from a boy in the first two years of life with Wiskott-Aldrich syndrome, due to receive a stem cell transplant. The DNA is TGCGCCAGCAGCTTCCGATCAGGAGATACGCAGTATTTT. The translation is CASSFRSGDTQYF.